Below are 18 T cell receptor beta chains sequenced from a single sample in a study of shared clonotypes between healthy human individuals. Clones were read by immunoSEQ multiplex PCR, and TCRdb kept only the in-frame ones, dropping some. The sample has over 2 million clones, less than 95% seen once; the top ten hold roughly 1%. Terminally differentiated effector memory CD45RA+ cells were excluded from the naive CD8 cells, which were CD45RO-negative and positively selected for CCR7. Sample: naive CD8+ T cells sorted from blood. The receptors shown here come from a man aged 18 to 30 in good health.

Notes on this clone: This specimen includes other DNA sequences encoding the same CDR3. This chain links TRBV6-6 with TRBJ1-1; D gene ambiguous. The CDR3 loop spans 13 amino acids. V was clipped by 2 bases and J by 0 bases, with 4 bases between them. Germline V gene data show CDR1 as MNHNY and CDR2 as SVGAGI (reference sequence). CDR3 in DNA: TGTGCCAGCAGTTACAGCATGAACACTGAAGCTTTCTTT. Its translation is CASSYSMNTEAFF.

The V call is TRBV10-3, the J call TRBJ2-7; TRBD1 matches 9 bases. The CDR3 extends over 15 amino acids. J was trimmed by 3 bases and V by 2 bases; bases with no gene match: 5. Germline values: CDR1 ENHRY, CDR2 SYGVKD. CDR3 coding DNA: TGTGCCATCAGTGAGCCGGACAGGGGACACTACGAGCAGTACTTC. This gives the protein CAISEPDRGHYEQYF.

The genes are TRBV11-2 and TRBJ2-7; D is unclear. V lost 7 bases, J lost 0 bases, and 7 bases lay in between. The CDR3 consists of 12 residues. CDR1 and CDR2 from the germline V gene are SGHAT and FQNNGV. The CDR3 bases are TGTGCCAGCACCGGTTACTCCTACGAGCAGTACTTC. Translation: CASTGYSYEQYF.

This clone appeared a single time. The CDR3 spells CASSLSGVETEAFF. The CDR3, as DNA: TGTGCCAGCAGCTTATCCGGGGTTGAGACTGAAGCTTTCTTT. The chain uses TRBV7-9 and TRBJ1-1; D is unresolved. Per the germline V gene, CDR1 is SEHNR and CDR2 is FQNEAQ (reference sequence). The CDR3 is 14 residues long. V was trimmed by 2 bases and J by 5 bases, leaving 12 bases between them.

In this sample, this clone turned up once. V and J are TRBV2 and TRBJ2-2, with 8 bases lining up with TRBD1. Germline CDR1 and CDR2: SNHLY and FYNNEI. The CDR3 sequence is 15 residues long. The V gene end was trimmed by 3 bases and the J gene end by 2 bases; junction bases not matched to a gene: 2. In DNA form, the CDR3 reads TGTGCCAGCAGTGAGGACAGGGTAAACACCGGGGAGCTGTTTTTT. It translates to CASSEDRVNTGELFF. Combining the CDR3 with reference TRBV2 and TRBJ2-2 gives the whole variable domain EPEVTQTPSHQVTQMGQEVILRCVPISNHLYFYWYRQILGQKVEFLVSFYNNEISEKSEIFDDQFSVERPDGSNFTLKIRSTKLEDSAMYFCASSEDRVNTGELFFGEGSRLTVL.

This chain joins TRBV30 and TRBJ2-7; D gene ambiguous. V lost 5 bases to trimming and J lost 0 bases, with 8 bases between them. This CDR3 has 12 residues. CDR1 and CDR2 (germline): GTSNPN, SVGIG (reference sequence). The CDR3 nucleotides are TGTGCCTGGGGGTACAGCTCCTACGAGCAGTACTTC. Translated, it gives CAWGYSSYEQYF.

This chain links TRBV11-3 with TRBJ2-1, with unresolved D. The germline V and J ends were trimmed by 1 base and 4 bases, with 5 bases remaining between them. The germline CDR1 and CDR2 sequences are SGHNT and YENEEA. The length of the CDR3 is 13 residues. Here the CDR3 DNA reads TGTGCCAGCAGCTTAGCAGCGTACAATGAGCAGTTCTTC. As protein: CASSLAAYNEQFF.

The chain has TRBV6-5 and TRBJ2-1, with D unclear. CDR1 is MNHEY, CDR2 SVGAGI, per germline. CDR3 length: 15 residues. Between the trimmed V and J ends, which lost 5 bases and 0 bases, there was a span of 11 bases. Written as DNA, the CDR3 is TGTGCCAGCAGTCCAGTGCGGTACTCCTACAATGAGCAGTTCTTC. It is translated as CASSPVRYSYNEQFF.

The chain has TRBV28 and TRBJ2-7, with D possibly TRBD1 on 6 matching bases. V lost 3 bases and J lost 2, with 11 bases in between. Germline CDR1 is MDHEN and CDR2 is SYDVKM. The CDR3 covers 14 residues. The CDR3 bases are TGTGCCAGCAGTTTGTGGGACAAGACCTACGAGCAGTACTTC. It encodes CASSLWDKTYEQYF. The full variable domain, its missing parts supplied by reference TRBV28 and TRBJ2-7, is DVKVTQSSRYLVKRTGEKVFLECVQDMDHENMFWYRQDPGLGLRLIYFSYDVKMKEKGDIPEGYSVSREKKERFSLILESASTNQTSMYLCASSLWDKTYEQYFGPGTRLTVT.

The chain is built from TRBV28 and TRBJ2-1; TRBD2 matches 13 bases. The germline CDR1 and CDR2 sequences are MDHEN and SYDVKM. This CDR3 has 16 amino acids. V shed 5 bases and J 10 bases; nucleotides not matched to a gene: 11. CDR3 DNA sequence: TGTGCCAGCAGTAGGCCACTAGCGGGGGGGCCAGGGGAGCAGTTCTTC. Its protein is CASSRPLAGGPGEQFF.

This rearrangement joins TRBV11-2 to TRBJ2-7, with unresolved D. The CDR3 consists of 12 residues. Trimming took 6 bases from V and 1 from J, leaving 7 bases between them. Germline CDR1 reads SGHAT; CDR2 reads FQNNGV. CDR3 nucleotides: TGTGCCAGCAGGACGGGTTCCTACGAGCAGTACTTC. It yields the protein CASRTGSYEQYF.

The chain is built from TRBV7-9 and TRBJ2-7; D may be TRBD1 (6 bases). V was clipped by 4 bases and J by 4 bases, with 14 bases between them. The CDR3 totals 14 residues. In germline, CDR1 is SEHNR, CDR2 FQNEAQ (reference sequence). The CDR3 here is CASSSWAGVYEQYF. The DNA for the CDR3 is TGTGCCAGCAGCTCTTGGGCAGGGGTATACGAGCAGTACTTC.

This clone was found once. This chain uses TRBV6-5 with TRBJ2-2; 8 bases line up with TRBD2. CDR3 length equals 15 residues. Germline V gene sequence: CDR1 MNHEY, CDR2 SVGAGI. V dropped 6 bases and J dropped 7; count of bases not matched to a gene: 10. The CDR3 DNA follows: TGTGCCAGCAGCCCCCCGGCGGGGGGTGACGGGGAGCTGTTTTTT. Encoded protein: CASSPPAGGDGELFF.

The chain is built from TRBV4-1 and TRBJ2-5; 7 nucleotides match TRBD1. Germline CDR1 MGHRA, CDR2 YSYEKL. The CDR3 has 16 residues. The J segment lost 4 bases and the V segment lost 1 base, leaving 9 bases of the junction unmatched. The CDR3 DNA reads as TGCGCCAGCAGCCAAGTCAAAACGACAGGGAGAGAGACCCAGTACTTC. This codes for CASSQVKTTGRETQYF.

This clone came up once. The chain combines TRBV7-9 with TRBJ2-7; 8 bases are shared with TRBD1. V lost 8 bases to trimming and J lost 3 bases; unmatched junction nucleotides: 12. Germline V gene data show CDR1 as SEHNR and CDR2 as FQNEAQ (reference sequence). The CDR3 loop spans 15 amino acids. Here the CDR3 reads CASGRPGQAYYEQYF. The CDR3, as DNA: TGTGCCAGCGGTAGACCGGGACAGGCATACTACGAGCAGTACTTC. The whole variable domain, remainder taken from reference TRBV7-9 and TRBJ2-7, is DTGVSQNPRHKITKRGQNVTFRCDPISEHNRLYWYRQTLGQGPEFLTYFQNEAQLEKSRLLSDRFSAERPKGSFSTLEIQRTEQGDSAMYLCASGRPGQAYYEQYFGPGTRLTVT.

J is TRBJ2-5 and V is TRBV9, with D perhaps being TRBD1 or TRBD2 (5 bases each). The CDR3 contains 14 residues. CDR1 is SGDLS, CDR2 YYNGEE, per germline. V shed 4 bases and J shed 1 base, with 11 bases lying between them. The CDR3 is CASSFGGTQETQYF. The CDR3 DNA reads TGTGCCAGCAGCTTTGGGGGTACCCAAGAGACCCAGTACTTC. The variable domain in full, with the rest retrieved from reference TRBV9 and TRBJ2-5, is DSGVTQTPKHLITATGQRVTLRCSPRSGDLSVYWYQQSLDQGLQFLIQYYNGEERAKGNILERFSAQQFPDLHSELNLSSLELGDSALYFCASSFGGTQETQYFGPGTRLLVL.

The V and J genes are TRBV5-1 and TRBJ1-1; 7 bases match TRBD1. The CDR3 is made up of 14 amino acids. The V gene's germline CDR1 is SGHRS and CDR2 YFSETQ. Germline trimming cut 2 bases from V and 3 bases from J; bases unmatched to any gene: 4. The DNA of the CDR3 is TGCGCCAGCAGCTTTACAGGGGTTTACACTGAAGCTTTCTTT. Protein product: CASSFTGVYTEAFF.

Points on this clone: Germline and junction disagree at one end, which may indicate a read error. This chain uses TRBV6-5 with TRBJ2-1; 9 bases agree with TRBD2. Germline V gene lookup returns CDR1 MNHEY and CDR2 SVGAGI. The CDR3 consists of 13 residues. The CDR3 loop is CASSYSSGSFSLF. The CDR3 region has the DNA TGTGCCAGCAGTTACTCTAGCGGGAGTTTCTCGCTCTTC.